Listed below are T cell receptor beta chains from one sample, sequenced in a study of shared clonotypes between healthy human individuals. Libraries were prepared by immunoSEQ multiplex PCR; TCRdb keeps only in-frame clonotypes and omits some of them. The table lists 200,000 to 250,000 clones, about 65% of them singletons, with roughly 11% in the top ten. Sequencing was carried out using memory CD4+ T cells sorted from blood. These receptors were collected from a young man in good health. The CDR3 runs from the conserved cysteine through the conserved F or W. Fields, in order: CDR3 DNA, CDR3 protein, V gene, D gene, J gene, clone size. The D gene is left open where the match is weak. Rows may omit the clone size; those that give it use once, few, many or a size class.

CDR3nt: TGCAGCGGCCGGGACCGGCTGGCTGAAGCTTTCTTT
CDR3aa: CSGRDRLAEAFF
v_gene: TRBV29-1
d_gene: -
j_gene: TRBJ1-1
abundance: -

CDR3nt: TGCGCCAGCAGCTTCGGACGGACTAGCGCAAATGAGCAGTTCTTC
CDR3aa: CASSFGRTSANEQFF
v_gene: TRBV5-1
d_gene: TRBD2
j_gene: TRBJ2-1
abundance: -

CDR3nt: TGCAGCGCCGGGCCCCAAGAGACCCAGTACTTC
CDR3aa: CSAGPQETQYF
v_gene: TRBV29-1
d_gene: -
j_gene: TRBJ2-5
abundance: -

CDR3nt: TGTGCCAGCAGCCCGGGTGTGCGGGACGAGCAGTACTTC
CDR3aa: CASSPGVRDEQYF
v_gene: TRBV25-1
d_gene: -
j_gene: TRBJ2-7
abundance: -

CDR3nt: TGTGCCAGCAGGGGATCGGAGGGTAGCAATCAGCCCCAGCATTTT
CDR3aa: CASRGSEGSNQPQHF
v_gene: TRBV28
d_gene: -
j_gene: TRBJ1-5
abundance: -

CDR3nt: TGTGCCACATGGGGACAGGGTCGGAATCAGCCCCAGCATTTT
CDR3aa: CATWGQGRNQPQHF
v_gene: TRBV6-1
d_gene: TRBD1
j_gene: TRBJ1-5
abundance: -

CDR3nt: TGTGCCAGCAGCATCGGGGGAAGGGATCAGCCCCAGCATTTT
CDR3aa: CASSIGGRDQPQHF
v_gene: TRBV7-8
d_gene: -
j_gene: TRBJ1-5
abundance: many

CDR3nt: TGTGCCACCAGCAGAGATCGTACAGGGTACTATGGCTACACCTTC
CDR3aa: CATSRDRTGYYGYTF
v_gene: TRBV15
d_gene: -
j_gene: TRBJ1-2
abundance: -

CDR3nt: TGTGCCAGCAGTTCCTACGGACAGGGGGCTTCTTTGGATGAGCAGTTCTTC
CDR3aa: CASSSYGQGASLDEQFF
v_gene: TRBV28
d_gene: TRBD1
j_gene: TRBJ2-1
abundance: -

CDR3nt: TGTGCCAGCAGTCTCGACAGGCCGAACACCGGGGAGCTGTTTTTT
CDR3aa: CASSLDRPNTGELFF
v_gene: TRBV27
d_gene: -
j_gene: TRBJ2-2
abundance: -

CDR3nt: TGTGCCAGCAGTGAACGGACTAGCGGGAGCGCAGATACGCAGTATTTT
CDR3aa: CASSERTSGSADTQYF
v_gene: TRBV25-1
d_gene: TRBD2
j_gene: TRBJ2-3
abundance: -

CDR3nt: TGTGCCAGCAGCGCCGACAGAGCCACTGAAGCTTTCTTT
CDR3aa: CASSADRATEAFF
v_gene: TRBV6-1
d_gene: -
j_gene: TRBJ1-1
abundance: few

CDR3nt: TGTGCCAGCTCCTCGGGCGTTGACTATGGCTACACCTTC
CDR3aa: CASSSGVDYGYTF
v_gene: TRBV28
d_gene: -
j_gene: TRBJ1-2
abundance: -

CDR3nt: TGCGCCAGCAGCTTTTTATCGTTGGGAGCGGGCGGGGAGCTGTTTTTT
CDR3aa: CASSFLSLGAGGELFF
v_gene: TRBV4-3
d_gene: -
j_gene: TRBJ2-2
abundance: -

CDR3nt: TGCAGTGCGTTGGGGTTCACGCAGTATTTT
CDR3aa: CSALGFTQYF
v_gene: TRBV20-1
d_gene: -
j_gene: TRBJ2-3
abundance: -

CDR3nt: TGCGCCAGCAGCTTTGGTATTGAAGAGACCCAGTACTTC
CDR3aa: CASSFGIEETQYF
v_gene: TRBV5-1
d_gene: -
j_gene: TRBJ2-5
abundance: -

CDR3nt: TGTGCCAGTTGGGGAAGGACCAACAACGCCTACGAGCAGTACTTC
CDR3aa: CASWGRTNNAYEQYF
v_gene: TRBV19
d_gene: -
j_gene: TRBJ2-7
abundance: -

CDR3nt: TGTGCCAGCCGACAGTTAAATCAGCCCCAGCATTTT
CDR3aa: CASRQLNQPQHF
v_gene: TRBV19
d_gene: -
j_gene: TRBJ1-5
abundance: few

CDR3nt: TGTGCCAGCAGCGTAGGAGGTTACGGTCAGCCCCAGCATTTT
CDR3aa: CASSVGGYGQPQHF
v_gene: TRBV9
d_gene: -
j_gene: TRBJ1-5
abundance: -

CDR3nt: TGCGCCAGCAGTGAATGGGACAGGGGGCTGCAGCCCCAGCATTTT
CDR3aa: CASSEWDRGLQPQHF
v_gene: TRBV10-2
d_gene: TRBD1
j_gene: TRBJ1-5
abundance: few

CDR3nt: TGTGCCAGCAGCCTGGGGGACGGCTTCTCTGGGGCCAACGTCCTGACTTTC
CDR3aa: CASSLGDGFSGANVLTF
v_gene: TRBV5-6
d_gene: -
j_gene: TRBJ2-6
abundance: -

CDR3nt: TGTGCCAGCAGCTTGTCCGCGGGAGCGGGCGAGCAGTACTTC
CDR3aa: CASSLSAGAGEQYF
v_gene: TRBV5-4
d_gene: TRBD2
j_gene: TRBJ2-7
abundance: -

CDR3nt: TGTGCCAGCAGCTTATTCGCAGGGGCCAACGTCCTGACTTTC
CDR3aa: CASSLFAGANVLTF
v_gene: TRBV5-5
d_gene: -
j_gene: TRBJ2-6
abundance: -